These 3 T cell receptor beta chains came from one sample sequenced in a study of T cells in Graves' hyperthyroidism and ophthalmopathy. Researchers amplified the TCR beta CDR3 regions from RNA transcripts. HTBI primers drove first-round RT-PCR of the TCR CDR3. Via MiXCR, TCRdb re-called the multiplex PCR reads, giving one row per CDR3 protein. The table records approximately 370,000 distinct CDR3 sequences, roughly 17% of them present only once. The sample comprised blood. These TCRs come from a woman in her 30s with Graves' hyperthyroidism that later progressed to Graves' ophthalmopathy.

This chain links TRBV7-9 with TRBJ2-5; TRBD1 matches at 10 bases. CDR1 and CDR2 (germline): SEHNR, FQNEAQ (reference sequence). The J segment lost 5 bases and the V segment lost 6 bases, leaving 12 bases of the junction unmatched. The CDR3 extends over 16 amino acids. The CDR3 loop reads CASSSTPGTGEETQYF. CDR3 bases: TGTGCCAGCAGTTCTACACCCGGGACAGGGGAGGAGACCCAGTACTTC.

This clonotype was picked up many times. This chain links TRBV7-9 with TRBJ2-3; a weak D match, TRBD2 (6 bases). CDR3 size: 17 residues. V shed 3 bases and J shed 2 bases, with 18 bases lying between them. Germline V CDR1 and CDR2: SEHNR, FQNEAQ (reference sequence). The CDR3 here is CASSFPGVFSPTDTQYF. The CDR3 region has the DNA TGTGCCAGCAGCTTCCCGGGGGTGTTCAGTCCCACAGATACGCAGTATTTT.

This clonotype was counted a few times. One end of the junction varies from germline; a read error may be responsible. J is TRBJ2-4 and V is TRBV2; 11 bases line up with TRBD1. The CDR3 contains 20 residues. Germline V gene data show CDR1 as SNHLY and CDR2 as FYNNEI. The CDR3 sequence is CVSSEVIGRWTGGGKNIQYF. In DNA, the CDR3 is TGTGTCAGCAGTGAAGTTATTGGGCGATGGACAGGGGGCGGCAAAAACATTCAGTACTTC.